Presented here are 15 T cell receptor beta chains from one specimen sequenced in a study of esophageal squamous cell carcinoma under preoperative chemotherapy. Time point reported: after preoperative PTX-NDP chemotherapy. Using its own MiXCR run on the PCR reads, TCRdb lists one record per CDR3 protein. The sample lists roughly 18,000 distinct CDR3 sequences, around 42% occurring once. This specimen was collected from a patient given preoperative chemotherapy. The receptors shown here come from a human donor with esophageal squamous cell carcinoma. The donor label of this sample is uncertain.

This clonotype was detected ten times or more. The chain has TRBV7-2 and TRBJ2-1; possible D gene TRBD1, 8 bases. CDR1 and CDR2 from the germline V gene are SGHTA and FQGNSA. The CDR3 runs 14 residues. Between the trimmed V and J ends, which lost 4 bases and 8 bases, there was a span of 15 bases. This CDR3 is CASSSRTGRDEQFF. The CDR3 DNA reads as TGTGCCAGCAGCTCCCGGACAGGGAGGGATGAGCAGTTCTTC.

The chain combines TRBV6-5 with TRBJ2-7; a weak D match, TRBD2 (6 bases). Germline V CDR1 and CDR2: MNHEY, SVGAGI. V was pared by 1 base and J by 0 bases, with 13 bases between. This CDR3 is 16 amino acids long. CDR3 amino acids: CASSYFDSGSSYEQYF. CDR3 sequence (DNA): TGTGCCAGCAGTTACTTCGATAGCGGAAGCTCCTACGAGCAGTACTTC.

This chain connects TRBV7-9 to TRBJ2-1, with 8 bases identical to TRBD1. CDR1 is SEHNR, CDR2 FQNEAQ, per germline (reference sequence). Trimming at V came to 5 bases and at J to 7 bases, leaving 10 bases not matched to a gene. The CDR3 totals 15 residues. CDR3 residues: CASSQTGQVSNEQFF. CDR3 DNA: TGTGCCAGCAGCCAGACGGGACAGGTATCAAATGAGCAGTTCTTC.

In nucleotides, the CDR3 is TGTGCCAGCAGCGAACCCGGACGATACACCGGGGAGCTGTTTTTT. Translation: CASSEPGRYTGELFF. The chain employs TRBV12-3 or TRBV12-4 and TRBJ2-2; D gene uncertain. V was pared by 6 bases and J by 3 bases, with 14 bases between. The length of the CDR3 is 15 residues.

The chain employs TRBV6-1 and TRBJ2-2; D might be TRBD2 (6 bases). Trimming removed 9 bases at V and 16 bases at J, with 30 bases between. This CDR3 region has 15 residues. CDR1 and CDR2 (germline): MNHNS, SASEGT. As DNA, the CDR3 is TGTGCCAGGGGAACCGAGGAGGGGAGCACCGAGACGCAGTTTTTT. Its translation: CARGTEEGSTETQFF.

By share, this clonotype ranks as medium-sized. The chain has TRBV7-3 and TRBJ2-1; no reliable D call. Germline-derived CDR1 and CDR2 are SGHTA and FQGTGA. CDR3 length: 14 amino acids. V dropped 6 bases and J dropped 5 bases, with 14 bases sitting between them. CDR3 sequence (DNA): TGTGCCAGCAGACCTAGGTCACGGGACAATGAGCAGTTCTTC. This translates into CASRPRSRDNEQFF. The whole variable domain, filled in from reference TRBV7-3 and TRBJ2-1, reads GAGVSQTPSNKVTEKGKYVELRCDPISGHTALYWYRQSLGQGPEFLIYFQGTGAADDSGLPNDRFFAVRPEGSVSTLKIQRTERGDSAVYLCASRPRSRDNEQFFGPGTRLTVL.

This chain joins TRBV6-2 or TRBV6-3 and TRBJ2-5; D is perhaps TRBD2 (6 bases). CDR3 size: 14 residues. The germline V and J ends were trimmed by 5 bases and 2 bases, with 12 bases remaining between them. CDR1 and CDR2 (germline): MNHEY, SVGEGT. CDR3 protein: CASSKGGIQETQYF. Written as DNA, the CDR3 is TGTGCCAGCAGTAAAGGCGGGATACAAGAGACCCAGTACTTC.

V gene TRBV6-1 combines with J gene TRBJ2-7, with D possibly matching TRBD2 (5 bases). V was clipped by 4 bases and J by 4 bases, with 17 bases between them. CDR3 size: 15 residues. Germline assignment: CDR1 MNHNS and CDR2 SASEGT. Here the CDR3 DNA reads TGTGCCAGCAGTGCCGAAAAAGCAGCGGTATACGAGCAGTACTTC. Its translation is CASSAEKAAVYEQYF.

The chain has TRBV11-2 and TRBJ2-4; D possibly uses TRBD1 or TRBD2 (5 bases each). Matching the DNA end better, TRBJ2-5 makes the J call doubtful. The CDR3 is 14 amino acids. The germline V gene has CDR1 SGHAT and CDR2 FQNNGV. The DNA of the CDR3 is TGTGCGGGCCGCCGGGGCCGGGAAGGAGAGACCCAGTACTTC. This gives the protein CAGRRGREGETQYF.

This CDR3 is CASSSGLPGGAQKIQYF. In DNA form, the CDR3 reads TGTGCCAGCAGCTCGGGTCTCCCGGGGGGCGCCCAAAAGATCCAGTACTTC. This chain connects TRBV7-2 to TRBJ2-4, with a weak D call TRBD2 (7 bases). CDR1 and CDR2 (germline): SGHTA, FQGNSA. The CDR3 is 17 amino acids. Trimming pared 4 bases from V and 13 bases from J, leaving 29 bases between. The full variable domain, completed using reference TRBV7-2 and TRBJ2-4, is GAGVSQSPSNKVTEKGKDVELRCDPISGHTALYWYRQSLGQGLEFLIYFQGNSAPDKSGLPSDRFSAERTGGSVSTLTIQRTQQEDSAVYLCASSSGLPGGAQKIQYFGAGTRLSVL.

The chain has TRBV7-9 and TRBJ2-5, with 14 bases lining up with TRBD2. The J call may be in error: the DNA end matches TRBJ2-7 better. This CDR3 has 15 residues. The germline V gene encodes CDR1 SEHNR and CDR2 FQNEAQ (reference sequence). CDR3 DNA sequence: TGTGCCAGCAGCCAGGGACTAGCGGGAGTTAGCGAGCAGTACTTC. It codes for CASSQGLAGVSEQYF.

With respect to this clonotype: This CDR3 is missing its conserved last phenylalanine or tryptophan, likely due to a read error. The DNA is omitted, as the CDR3 cannot be located on it reliably, and the CDR3 follows TCRdb's listing. The chain has TRBV7-2 and TRBJ2-5; no DNA check was done on the table's D call, TRBD1. Inclusive of both ends, the CDR3 amounts to 15 amino acids. Looked up from germline, CDR1 is SGHTA and CDR2 is FQGNSA. CDR3 sequence reads: CASSWGQGALSTQHS.

This chain connects TRBV7-2 to TRBJ2-5; no firm D call. The CDR3 spans 16 residues. Trimming left V 2 bases short and J 11 bases short, with 24 bases between. Germline V gives CDR1 SGHTA, CDR2 FQGNSA. CDR3 bases: TGTGCCAGCAGCTTATACCTCCAAGGGCGCTACAATGAGCAGTACTTC. Its translation is CASSLYLQGRYNEQYF.

The chain links TRBV27 to TRBJ2-1; D not resolved. CDR1 MNHEY and CDR2 SMNVEV come from the germline V gene (reference sequence). This CDR3 has 13 residues. V was trimmed by 2 bases and J by 13 bases, leaving 15 bases between them. The CDR3 sequence: CASSLLGSETQFF. CDR3 nucleotides: TGTGCCAGCAGTTTACTCGGGTCGGAGACCCAGTTCTTC.

This chain uses TRBV24-1 with TRBJ2-5; 12 bases align to TRBD1. This CDR3 region has 16 residues. Trimming cost V 5 bases and J 5 bases; bases outside gene matches: 8. Germline V gene data show CDR1 as KGHDR and CDR2 as SFDVKD. CDR3 sequence reads: CATSGPGQGAWETQYF. CDR3 in DNA: TGTGCCACCAGTGGTCCGGGACAGGGGGCATGGGAGACCCAGTACTTC.